This T cell receptor beta chain was documented in a study of blood T cell repertoires in COVID-19 (dated by TCRdb to between 2020 and 2021). A note on the overall study: Collaborator samples came from the United States, Italy and Spain and covered acute and convalescent phases of COVID-19. The material from the prospective study consisted of cDNA or gDNA derived from T cells, B-cell-depleted T cells, or PBMCs. Deeply sampled blood TCRbeta repertoires from subjects exposed to, actively infected with, or recovered from COVID-19 were included in the dataset. The repertoires were made available in a free public database intended to serve as a resource for research on the immune response to SARS-CoV-2. Samples came from the ongoing ImmuneRACE study (first 160 participants) plus 1,254 subjects from 6 global collaborators. Nearly every sample came with metadata listing a de-identified subject ID, COVID-19 status, age in years and sex. Where available, HLA class I and class II types were taken from metadata supplied by the sample provider and were not determined by assay-based typing.

The germline V gene (reference sequence) provides CDR1 LGHDT and CDR2 YNNKEL. The CDR3 runs 17 amino acids, cysteine and phenylalanine included. Only CDR3 DNA is held: 51 bases, read in frame from base 1. V has 1 base trimmed and J has 5 bases trimmed; junction bases matching no gene number 6. Overall results and qualifications from the work: The amount of clinical and demographic metadata varied by source and participant and was provided uncurated.

About this clone itself: The specificity of this receptor is unknown. Per-nucleotide qualities are absent, and no much larger clonotype sits a single base away.

The immunoSEQ Assay, a bias-controlled multiplex PCR, was used to amplify TCRbeta CDR3 regions from genomic DNA. As for the authors' bioinformatics: The number of nucleated cells in each sample was estimated from the amplification of reference gene primers within the assay. Sequence reads were collapsed and filtered to measure the absolute abundance of every unique TCRbeta CDR3 rearrangement. Productive Simpson clonality was computed per sample as the square root of Simpson's diversity index over productive rearrangements. TCRdb carries this immuneACCESS record with in-frame sequences only. Its versions omit some clonotypes, under half of them owing to an unresolved V gene in the studies checked, with the rest unexplained. That table furnishes V, J and clone size, whereas the DNA furnished D and trimming. The sample table shows under 300,000 clones, and roughly 87% are seen once. The ten largest clones take up about 6.9% of the sample.

Enrolling through a virtual design, the prospective study's participants ranged in age from roughly 18 to 89 years and lived across around 25 United States geographic areas. To assign participants to cohorts, the prospective study relied on clinical history that participants themselves reported in a screening survey and a study questionnaire. Mobile phlebotomists in the prospective study collected whole blood, serum and a nasopharyngeal or oropharyngeal swab from every participant. Participants in the prospective study had the option to provide additional blood draws and questionnaires over an approximately 2-month period. Before DNA extraction, blood samples from the prospective study were shipped at room temperature or frozen.

The sequence is built from TRBV3-1 (or the pseudogene TRBV3-2) and TRBJ2-5, with 14 central nucleotides matching TRBD2. The source is a woman aged 30 to 39 with acute COVID-19. Input material: PBMCs or T cells enriched from blood (not recorded which). The CDR3 protein is CASSQGLAGGRVETQYF. The DNA sequence is as follows: TGTGCCAGCAGCCAAGGACTAGCGGGGGGGCGTGTTGAGACCCAGTACTTC.